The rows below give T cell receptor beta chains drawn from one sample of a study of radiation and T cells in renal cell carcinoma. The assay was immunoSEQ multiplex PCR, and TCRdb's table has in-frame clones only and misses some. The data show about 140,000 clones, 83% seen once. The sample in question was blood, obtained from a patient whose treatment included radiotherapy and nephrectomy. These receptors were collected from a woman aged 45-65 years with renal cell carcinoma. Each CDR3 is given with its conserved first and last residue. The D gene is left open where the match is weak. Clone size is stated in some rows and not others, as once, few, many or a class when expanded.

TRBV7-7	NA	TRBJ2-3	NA	TGTGCCAGCAGCTCTACCCCGGGACAGCAGTATTTT	CASSSTPGQQYF
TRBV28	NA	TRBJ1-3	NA	TGTGCCAGCAGTTTGGGCTCTGGAAACACCATATATTTT	CASSLGSGNTIYF
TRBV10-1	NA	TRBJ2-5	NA	TGCGCCAGCAGTGTTGGGGACCAAGAGACCCAGTACTTC	CASSVGDQETQYF
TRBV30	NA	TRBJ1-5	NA	TGTGCCTGGAGTGTACAGAATGATCAGCCCCAGCATTTT	CAWSVQNDQPQHF
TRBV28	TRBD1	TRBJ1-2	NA	TGTGCCAGCAGTCCCCCTCAGGGCAGGGGGATTGGCTACACCTTC	CASSPPQGRGIGYTF
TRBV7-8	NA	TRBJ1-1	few	TGTGCCAGCAGCTCTACAGGTGCCACTGAAGCTTTCTTT	CASSSTGATEAFF
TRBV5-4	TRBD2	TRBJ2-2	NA	TGTGCCAGCAGCTTGGGACTAGCTCCTGACACCGGGGAGCTGTTTTTT	CASSLGLAPDTGELFF
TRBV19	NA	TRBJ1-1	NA	TGTGCCAGTAAATCCCAGGGCATGACTGAAGCTTTCTTT	CASKSQGMTEAFF
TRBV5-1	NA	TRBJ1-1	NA	TGCGCCAGCAGCTTGGGTTCAGGAATGAACACTGAAGCTTTCTTT	CASSLGSGMNTEAFF
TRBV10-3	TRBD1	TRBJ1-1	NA	TGTGCCATCGGGAGACAGGGGGCGGGCACTGAAGCTTTCTTT	CAIGRQGAGTEAFF
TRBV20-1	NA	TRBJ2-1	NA	TGCAGTGTGGGCCAACATGAGCAGTTCTTC	CSVGQHEQFF
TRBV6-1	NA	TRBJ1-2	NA	TGTGCCAGCAATAACGCACAGGGTCAAGGAAACACCTTC	CASNNAQGQGNTF
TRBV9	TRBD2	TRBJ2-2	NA	TGTGCCAGCAGCGTAGATCGCGGGGGGAACACCGGGGAGCTGTTTTTT	CASSVDRGGNTGELFF
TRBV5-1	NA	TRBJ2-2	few	TGCGCCAGCAGCTTGGGCGCACTTACCATCAACACCGGGGAGCTGTTTTTT	CASSLGALTINTGELFF
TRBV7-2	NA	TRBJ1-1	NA	TGTGCCAGCAGCTTAACAGGGAACACTGAAGCTTTCTTT	CASSLTGNTEAFF
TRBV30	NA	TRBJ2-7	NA	TGTGCCTGGAGTGTTACCGACGAGCAGTACTTC	CAWSVTDEQYF
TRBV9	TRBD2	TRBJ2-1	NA	TGTGCCAGCAGCCTACAGACTAGCGGGGGGCAGTTCTTC	CASSLQTSGGQFF
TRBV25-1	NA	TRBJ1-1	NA	TGTGCCAGCAGTCGGCACTCTGTATCTGGACCACCAAACACTGAAGCTTTCTTT	CASSRHSVSGPPNTEAFF
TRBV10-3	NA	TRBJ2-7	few	TGTGCCATCAGTGACCTCAGTGAGCAGTACTTC	CAISDLSEQYF
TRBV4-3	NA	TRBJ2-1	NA	TGCGCCAGCAGCCAAGCCGGCGAATCGGATGAGCAGTTCTTC	CASSQAGESDEQFF
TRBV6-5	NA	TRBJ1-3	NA	TGTGCCAGCAGTTACTCTGGGGACTCTGGAAACACCATATATTTT	CASSYSGDSGNTIYF
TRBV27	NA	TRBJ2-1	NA	TGTGCCAGCAGTTTCTGGACCCACAATGAGCAGTTCTTC	CASSFWTHNEQFF
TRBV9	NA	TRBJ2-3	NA	TGTGCCAGCAGCGAGACAGGCGATACGCAGTATTTT	CASSETGDTQYF
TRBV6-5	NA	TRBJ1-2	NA	TGTGCCAGCAGACAGGATCAGGGATATGGCTACACCTTC	CASRQDQGYGYTF